This T cell receptor (beta chain) emerged from a study of cytomegalovirus exposure and HLA in healthy donors. Study-level background: Drawn from HLA-typed donors, 83 million or so unique TCRs were held in an early data release. Regarding the study as a whole: The authors later linked a missense DCLRE1C variant to TCR beta V- and J-gene trimming. A later analysis found that most CMV-associated TCR beta chains appeared HLA-restricted. Cytomegalovirus-associated status was assigned to 150 to 200 TCR beta chains.

A multiplex PCR was run with 60 Vbeta primers and 13 Jbeta primers. Only in-frame clones appear in the TCRdb table, and some are missing; sequencing was by immunoSEQ multiplex PCR. Among about 69,000 clones listed, about 70% were seen once. The CDR3 totals 11 residues. Germline V gene sequence: CDR1 SGHRS, CDR2 YFSETQ. By share, this clone counts as medium-sized. Its antigen is undetermined. At one end the junction does not follow the germline gene, possibly because of a read error. The receptor was isolated from a woman aged 30 to 39 in good health and CMV-seronegative. The specimen was PBMCs. The rearrangement links TRBV5-1 to TRBJ1-1, with D hard to call. The CDR3 bases are TGCGCCAGCTACAGAAACAATGAAGCTTTCTTT. Protein product: CASYRNNEAFF.